Below, 17 T cell receptor beta chains from the same sample are listed, as sequenced in a study of OX40 agonist ivuxolimab in advanced cancers. Some clones are missing from TCRdb's copy, which holds only in-frame ones; the method was immunoSEQ multiplex PCR. Here the sample spans tens of thousands of clones, over 75% being singletons. Specimen: CD4+ or CD8+ T cells sorted from blood, collected in a trial of the OX40 agonist ivuxolimab. The receptors were sampled from an adult with an advanced solid tumor such as melanoma, head and neck, liver or kidney cancer.

The chain is built from TRBV30 and TRBJ2-5, with a weak D call TRBD2 (7 bases). Germline CDR1 reads GTSNPN; CDR2 reads SVGIG (reference sequence). CDR3 length equals 14 residues. V dropped 5 bases and J dropped 1 base, with 14 bases sitting between them. The CDR3, as DNA: TGTGCCTGGGGGGGGGCTAGCTGCCAAGAGACCCAGTACTTC. This gives the protein CAWGGASCQETQYF.

The DNA of the CDR3 is TGTGCCAGCAGCGGAAGGACAGGGAATCCTGGAAACACCATATATTTT. Its translation is CASSGRTGNPGNTIYF. This rearrangement joins TRBV9 to TRBJ1-3; 8 bases match TRBD1. V shed 3 bases and J 2 bases; nucleotides not matched to a gene: 7. This CDR3 contains 16 residues. Looked up from germline, CDR1 is SGDLS and CDR2 is YYNGEE.

The chain uses TRBV6-1 and TRBJ2-1; 10 nucleotides agree with TRBD2. After removal of 1 base from V and 7 bases from J, the junction contained 10 bases not matched to a gene. The V gene's germline CDR1 is MNHNS and CDR2 SASEGT. The CDR3 is 17 residues long. The CDR3 DNA is TGTGCCAGCAGTGAAGAACTAGCGGGGTCCCCATGGAATGAGCAGTTCTTC. Translating it yields CASSEELAGSPWNEQFF.

The genes are TRBV7-6 and TRBJ1-3; TRBD1 agrees at 7 bases. Germline V gives CDR1 SGHVS, CDR2 FNYEAQ. The CDR3 contains 15 residues. The V gene end was trimmed by 6 bases and the J gene end by 0 bases; junction bases not matched to a gene: 5. The DNA for the CDR3 is TGTGCCAGCAGTTCGGACAGGAGCTCTGGAAACACCATATATTTT. Amino acid sequence: CASSSDRSSGNTIYF.

The chain has TRBV27 and TRBJ2-2, with a possible D match to TRBD2 (6 bases). In germline, CDR1 is MNHEY, CDR2 SMNVEV (reference sequence). This CDR3 spans 15 amino acids. V lost 6 bases and J lost 5, with 16 bases in between. The CDR3 nucleotides read TGTGCCAGCAGCCCCGGGGAGGTGGGGACCGGGGAGCTGTTTTTT. Translating gives CASSPGEVGTGELFF.

V gene TRBV10-3 combines with J gene TRBJ2-7, with TRBD1 matching over 8 bases. The trim removed 4 bases at V and 3 bases at J, leaving 2 bases unmatched. The CDR3 length is 13 residues. From germline, CDR1 is ENHRY and CDR2 SYGVKD. The CDR3 DNA sequence: TGTGCCATCAGTGCCGACAGGGGCTACGAGCAGTACTTC. Its protein is CAISADRGYEQYF.

The chain joins TRBV9 to TRBJ2-5, with unresolved D. The V gene's germline CDR1 is SGDLS and CDR2 YYNGEE. The length of the CDR3 is 16 residues. V lost 0 bases, J lost 5 bases, and 17 bases lay in between. The CDR3 is CASSVEAGGLEETQYF. The CDR3 nucleotides read TGTGCCAGCAGCGTAGAGGCCGGTGGGTTGGAGGAGACCCAGTACTTC. The full variable domain, rest sourced from reference TRBV9 and TRBJ2-5, is DSGVTQTPKHLITATGQRVTLRCSPRSGDLSVYWYQQSLDQGLQFLIQYYNGEERAKGNILERFSAQQFPDLHSELNLSSLELGDSALYFCASSVEAGGLEETQYFGPGTRLLVL.

The chain uses TRBV6-5 and TRBJ2-2; 8 bases match TRBD1. Trimming at V came to 6 bases and at J to 4 bases, leaving 4 bases not matched to a gene. The CDR3 totals 14 residues. CDR1 MNHEY and CDR2 SVGAGI come from the germline V gene. The CDR3 here is CASRPTGGTGELFF. CDR3 in DNA: TGTGCCAGCAGACCAACAGGGGGCACCGGGGAGCTGTTTTTT.

Note on this clone: Other DNA sequences in this specimen translate into the identical CDR3. The chain joins TRBV6-5 to TRBJ1-4, with a weak D call TRBD1 (6 bases). The length of the CDR3 is 13 residues. V lost 2 bases and J 7 bases, leaving 8 bases between the germline ends. Germline-derived CDR1 and CDR2 are MNHEY and SVGAGI. In DNA form, the CDR3 reads TGTGCCAGCAGTTACAGAGGGGGTGAAAAACTGTTTTTT. As protein: CASSYRGGEKLFF.

This chain uses TRBV4-1 with TRBJ2-2; D uncertain. This CDR3 is built from 15 residues. V lost 4 bases to trimming and J lost 5 bases, with 14 bases between them. Per germline, CDR1 MGHRA and CDR2 YSYEKL. This CDR3 reads CASSPEVFGTGELFF. The CDR3 DNA sequence: TGCGCCAGCAGCCCAGAGGTATTTGGAACCGGGGAGCTGTTTTTT.

This chain links TRBV7-9 with TRBJ1-2; D remains ambiguous. CDR3 size: 14 residues. Trimming pared 1 base from V and 5 bases from J, leaving 11 bases between. The germline V gene has CDR1 SEHNR and CDR2 FQNEAQ (reference sequence). The CDR3 region is CASSLGASWYGYTF. DNA of the CDR3: TGTGCCAGCAGCTTAGGGGCAAGTTGGTATGGCTACACCTTC.

The V gene is TRBV6-4, the J gene TRBJ2-3; D is uncertain. Trimming shortened V by 7 bases and J by 4 bases, and 18 bases separated the two germline ends. CDR1 MRHNA and CDR2 SNTAGT come from the germline V gene. The CDR3 extends over 15 amino acids. This chain's CDR3 is CASMSDAGGSDTQYF. The CDR3 region has the DNA TGTGCCAGCATGAGTGACGCAGGTGGATCAGATACGCAGTATTTT.

This chain links TRBV6-4 with TRBJ2-3, with a possible D match to TRBD2 (6 bases). V was shortened by 4 bases and J by 0 bases, with 8 bases between the two germline ends. Germline V gives CDR1 MRHNA, CDR2 SNTAGT. The CDR3 spans 14 residues. The CDR3 DNA sequence: TGTGCCAGCAGTGCCGGGACTAGCACAGATACGCAGTATTTT. Its protein product is CASSAGTSTDTQYF.

In this sample, this clone turned up a few times. Just one base apart from a much larger clone, this may be a read error. This chain uses TRBV6-5 with TRBJ1-5; D remains unclear. The germline V and J ends were trimmed by 0 bases and 1 base, with 4 bases remaining between them. This CDR3 region has 14 residues. CDR1 is MNHEY, CDR2 SVGAGI, per germline. DNA for the CDR3: TGTGCCAGCAGTTACTCAGGGAGCAATCAGCCCCAGCATTTT. It is translated as CASSYSGSNQPQHF.

The chain combines TRBV4-1 with TRBJ2-1, with D unclear. The CDR3 consists of 14 residues. Trimming pared 4 bases from V and 5 bases from J, leaving 12 bases between. Germline V gene data show CDR1 as MGHRA and CDR2 as YSYEKL. The CDR3 coding sequence is TGCGCCAGCAGCCTTGACCTGAGCCACAATGAGCAGTTCTTC. This codes for CASSLDLSHNEQFF.

The CDR3 region has the DNA TGTGCCAGCACTTTGTACACGCGGGGGGGCAATGAGCAGTTCTTC. Amino acid sequence: CASTLYTRGGNEQFF. The rearrangement joins TRBV6-5 to TRBJ2-1, with 9 bases matching TRBD2. Germline-derived CDR1 and CDR2 are MNHEY and SVGAGI. Trimming at V came to 7 bases and at J to 6 bases, leaving 10 bases not matched to a gene. The CDR3 extends over 15 amino acids.

This chain connects TRBV9 to TRBJ1-1; D is unresolved. Per germline, CDR1 SGDLS and CDR2 YYNGEE. CDR3 size: 18 residues. Trimming cost V 3 bases and J 1 base, with 22 bases left between them. CDR3 amino acids: CASSASNTRLSSNTEAFF. CDR3 DNA: TGTGCCAGCAGCGCGTCAAATACCAGACTGAGCTCGAACACTGAAGCTTTCTTT.